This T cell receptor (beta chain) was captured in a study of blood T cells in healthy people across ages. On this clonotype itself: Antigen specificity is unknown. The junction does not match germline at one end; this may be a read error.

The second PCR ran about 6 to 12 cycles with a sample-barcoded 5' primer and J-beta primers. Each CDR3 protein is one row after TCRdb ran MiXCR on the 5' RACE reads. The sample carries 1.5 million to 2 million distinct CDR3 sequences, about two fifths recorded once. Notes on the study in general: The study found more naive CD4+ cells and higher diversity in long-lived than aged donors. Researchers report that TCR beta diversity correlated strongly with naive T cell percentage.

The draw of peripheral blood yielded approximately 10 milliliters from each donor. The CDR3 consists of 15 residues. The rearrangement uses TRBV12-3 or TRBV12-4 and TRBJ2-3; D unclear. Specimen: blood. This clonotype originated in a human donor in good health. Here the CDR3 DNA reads TGTGCCAGCAGTCCTACAAGATTAAGAACAGATATGCAGTATTTT. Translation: CASSPTRLRTDMQYF.